This is a list of T cell receptor beta chains from one sample in a study of blood T cell dynamics during melanoma immunotherapy. Here immunoSEQ multiplex PCR was the method, and the copy in TCRdb shows in-frame clones only, minus some. The repertoire holds tens of thousands of clones, roughly 89% seen once, with about 1.2% in the top ten. Material: blood, obtained from a patient treated with checkpoint blockade. The receptor source for this set is a human donor with melanoma. Both conserved end residues are part of each CDR3. A D gene is named only where the DNA matches it firmly. Only part of the rows carry a size: once, few, many, or a class if the clone is expanded.

d_call j_call v_call clone_size cdr3_aa cdr3_nt
TRBD1 TRBJ1-1 TRBV18 once CASSPLTGGTGGDMNTEAFF TGTGCCAGCTCACCTCTAACGGGGGGGACAGGGGGAGATATGAACACTGAAGCTTTCTTT
TRBD2 TRBJ2-1 TRBV30 NA CAWSPPLAGGPLGNEQFF TGTGCCTGGAGTCCCCCACTAGCGGGAGGGCCTCTGGGGAATGAGCAGTTCTTC
NA TRBJ1-4 TRBV6-6 NA CASKQGEKLFF TGTGCCAGCAAGCAGGGTGAAAAACTGTTTTTT
NA TRBJ2-5 TRBV1 NA CTSSRADQETQYF TGCACCAGCAGCCGGGCGGACCAAGAGACCCAGTACTTC
NA TRBJ2-5 TRBV4-1 NA CASSRRTEETQYF TGCGCCAGCAGCCGAAGGACTGAAGAGACCCAGTACTTC
TRBD1 TRBJ1-1 TRBV7-8 NA CASSSGQYTEAFF TGTGCCAGCAGCTCGGGACAGTACACTGAAGCTTTCTTT
TRBD1 TRBJ2-7 TRBV11-2 NA CASSPLARRQGQTYEQYF TGTGCCAGCAGCCCCCTGGCGAGGAGACAGGGGCAAACCTACGAGCAGTACTTC
NA TRBJ2-1 TRBV19 NA CASSPRGGLSYNEQFF TGTGCCAGTAGTCCACGCGGTGGACTCTCCTACAATGAGCAGTTCTTC
TRBD2 TRBJ2-7 TRBV5-1 NA CASSARLAAIYEQYF TGCGCCAGCAGCGCGCGACTAGCGGCGATCTACGAGCAGTACTTC
TRBD2 TRBJ2-1 TRBV5-4 NA CVSDGRNEQFF TGTGTCTCCGACGGGAGGAATGAGCAGTTCTTC
TRBD1 TRBJ2-3 TRBV5-1 NA CASSSGTGPTDTQYF TGCGCCAGCAGCTCCGGGACAGGTCCCACAGATACGCAGTATTTT
NA TRBJ1-1 TRBV5-1 NA CASRGENTEAFF TGCGCCAGCAGGGGAGAGAACACTGAAGCTTTCTTT
NA TRBJ1-1 TRBV7-2 NA CASSLEGDMRGAFF TGTGCCAGCAGCTTAGAGGGGGACATGAGGGGAGCTTTCTTT
TRBD1 TRBJ1-5 TRBV7-6 NA CASSLEQGGNQPQHF TGTGCCAGCAGCTTAGAACAGGGGGGGAATCAGCCCCAGCATTTT
NA TRBJ1-5 TRBV5-5 NA CASSLLGSLNQPQHF TGTGCCAGCAGCTTGTTAGGCAGCCTCAATCAGCCCCAGCATTTT
NA TRBJ1-2 TRBV11-2 few CASSLEGRVRFGYTF TGTGCCAGCAGCTTAGAGGGCCGTGTGCGCTTCGGCTACACCTTC
TRBD1 TRBJ1-3 TRBV30 NA CAWSGTGMAGNTIYF TGTGCCTGGAGTGGGACAGGGATGGCTGGAAACACCATATATTTT
TRBD2 TRBJ2-5 TRBV6-5 NA CASSSPRGGQETQYF TGTGCCAGCAGTTCCCCGCGGGGAGGGCAAGAGACCCAGTACTTC
NA TRBJ2-7 TRBV18 NA CASSSGQIYEQYF TGTGCCAGCTCCTCGGGGCAGATATACGAGCAGTACTTC
NA TRBJ1-1 TRBV5-1 NA CASSIQGRTEAFF TGCGCCAGCAGCATACAGGGACGGACTGAAGCTTTCTTT
NA TRBJ2-3 TRBV4-1 NA CASSQTFSGTGVDTQYF TGCGCCAGCAGCCAAACGTTTTCCGGGACGGGGGTAGATACGCAGTATTTT
NA TRBJ2-2 TRBV6-5 NA CASCAGTYAGELFF TGTGCCAGCTGTGCCGGGACCTACGCCGGGGAGCTGTTTTTT
NA TRBJ2-5 TRBV11-3 NA CASSTRQESQYF TGTGCCAGCAGCACCCGGCAGGAATCCCAGTACTTC
NA TRBJ1-2 TRBV5-1 NA CASSLDKVGSLGYTF TGCGCCAGCAGCTTGGATAAAGTGGGCAGCTTGGGCTACACCTTC
TRBD1 TRBJ1-4 TRBV19 few CASSRWDRVREKLFF TGTGCCAGTAGTAGATGGGACAGGGTACGCGAAAAACTGTTTTTT
NA TRBJ1-3 TRBV5-5 NA CASSLMASSGNTIYF TGTGCCAGCAGCTTGATGGCCAGCTCTGGAAACACCATATATTTT
TRBD1 TRBJ1-4 TRBV6-6 NA CASQGESHSNEKLFF TGTGCCTCACAGGGGGAATCTCATTCTAATGAAAAACTGTTTTTT
TRBD1 TRBJ1-2 TRBV5-1 NA CASSSQGAPLGYTF TGCGCCAGCAGCTCCCAGGGGGCGCCACTCGGCTACACCTTC
TRBD2 TRBJ2-7 TRBV7-8 NA CASSLVGGGLGGYEQYF TGTGCCAGCAGCTTAGTCGGGGGGGGGTTGGGGGGTTACGAGCAGTACTTC
NA TRBJ2-5 TRBV5-6 NA CASSLGLQETQYF TGTGCCAGCAGCTTGGGTCTCCAAGAGACCCAGTACTTC
NA TRBJ2-2 TRBV5-1 NA CASSVRGANTGELFF TGCGCCAGCAGCGTCAGGGGCGCGAACACCGGGGAGCTGTTTTTT
NA TRBJ2-7 TRBV7-6 NA CASSLEAGANSYEQYF TGTGCCAGCAGCTTAGAGGCAGGGGCTAACTCCTACGAGCAGTACTTC
TRBD1 TRBJ1-1 TRBV6-1 NA CASRRLGQANTEAFF TGTGCCAGCAGAAGACTAGGACAGGCGAACACTGAAGCTTTCTTT